The T cell receptor beta chain under discussion was sequenced for a study of early T cells in non-severe SARS-CoV-2 infection. This clonotype was seen at least ten times. Germline CDR1 SGHRS, CDR2 YFSETQ. This CDR3 contains 13 residues. V was clipped by 7 bases and J by 6 bases, with 14 bases between them. TCRdb re-called the 5' RACE reads through MiXCR, storing one row per CDR3 protein. Counted here are more than 15,000 distinct CDR3 sequences, roughly 5.4% occurring once; the ten biggest clones make up roughly 7.5%. This clonotype was obtained from an adult who was a healthcare worker with PCR-confirmed SARS-CoV-2 infection or an uninfected control (not recorded which). The V and J genes are TRBV5-1 and TRBJ1-5, with D possibly matching TRBD1 (5 bases). The source was whole blood, collected at baseline. CDR3 loop: CASSTGAGQPQHF. In DNA form, the CDR3 reads TGCGCCAGCTCAACTGGGGCGGGTCAGCCCCAGCATTTT.